This TCR beta chain came from a study of T-cell reconstitution after alpha-beta-depleted transplantation in children. General study findings and limits: Newly made T cells mostly supplied T-cell counts and diversity one year after transplant.

As it was prepared, the TCRbeta library received unique molecular identifiers. TCRdb re-analysed the PCR reads in MiXCR, keeping a single row per CDR3 protein. The sample shows 90,000 to 100,000 distinct CDR3 sequences, more than 20% of them seen only once. This CDR3 comprises 15 residues. V dropped 8 bases and J dropped 4; count of bases not matched to a gene: 7. Looked up from germline, CDR1 is MDHEN and CDR2 is SYDVKM. The sample holds a few counts of this clonotype. As yet, its antigen is unknown. The receptor's source is a boy aged 2 to 10 with acute lymphoblastic leukemia, due to receive a stem cell transplant. This chain joins TRBV28 and TRBJ2-1; 11 bases match TRBD2. The starting material was PBMCs, obtained before TCRalphabeta/CD19-depleted stem cell transplant. CDR3 bases: TGTGCCAGCGGGACTAGCGGAGGCCTTTACAATGAGCAGTTCTTC. Its translation is CASGTSGGLYNEQFF.